This is a list of T cell receptor beta chains from one sample in a study of cytomegalovirus exposure and HLA in healthy donors. Clones were sequenced by immunoSEQ multiplex PCR, and TCRdb holds only the in-frame ones, with some missing. The data show some 140,000 clones, around four fifths seen once. The sample was PBMCs. Receptors were obtained from a woman aged 25 to 45 in good health and CMV-seronegative. Both conserved end residues are part of each CDR3. A D gene is named only where the DNA matches it firmly. Rows may omit the clone size; those that give it use once, few, many or a size class.

CDR3 protein	CDR3 DNA	V gene	D gene	J gene	clone size
CASSFRTDANYGYTF	TGTGCCAGCAGCTTCCGGACAGACGCTAACTATGGCTACACCTTC	TRBV7-9	.	TRBJ1-2	once
CAPPDRGDTEAFF	TGTGCCCCCCCGGACAGGGGAGACACTGAAGCTTTCTTT	TRBV19	TRBD1	TRBJ1-1	.
CASSQAGANSPLHF	TGTGCCAGCAGCCAAGCAGGGGCTAATTCACCCCTCCACTTT	TRBV4-2	.	TRBJ1-6	few
CASGRGASLYGANVLTF	TGTGCCAGCGGACGCGGGGCTTCTCTTTATGGGGCCAACGTCCTGACTTTC	TRBV9	.	TRBJ2-6	.
CATSRDPGVVGNTIYF	TGTGCCACCAGCAGAGATCCCGGGGTAGTCGGAAACACCATATATTTT	TRBV15	.	TRBJ1-3	.
CASSLTRDGGYTF	TGTGCCAGCAGCTTAACGCGAGACGGGGGCTACACCTTC	TRBV7-3	.	TRBJ1-2	few
CASSLKGAFNGYTF	TGTGCCAGTAGTTTAAAGGGGGCGTTCAATGGCTACACCTTC	TRBV19	TRBD1	TRBJ1-2	.
CASSFRGQANEKLFF	TGTGCCAGCAGCTTTCGAGGACAGGCTAATGAAAAACTGTTTTTT	TRBV11-2	TRBD1	TRBJ1-4	.
CASSLGAAVYEQYF	TGTGCCAGCAGCTTAGGGGCAGCAGTCTACGAGCAGTACTTC	TRBV11-2	.	TRBJ2-7	.
CASSSGGAGGPMAQYF	TGTGCCAGCAGCTCGGGCGGGGCGGGGGGCCCGATGGCCCAGTACTTC	TRBV13	TRBD2	TRBJ2-5	.
CASSQGQSYNEQFF	TGTGCCAGCAGCCAAGGACAGTCATACAATGAGCAGTTCTTC	TRBV4-2	.	TRBJ2-1	.
CASSPGGFEQFF	TGTGCCAGCTCACCAGGGGGGTTCGAGCAGTTCTTC	TRBV18	.	TRBJ2-1	.
CASSAQLAGGPGAFQETQYF	TGTGCCAGCAGTGCCCAACTAGCGGGGGGGCCCGGGGCTTTCCAAGAGACCCAGTACTTC	TRBV6-1	TRBD2	TRBJ2-5	.
CATSRVRRGGTDTQYF	TGTGCCACCAGCAGAGTACGGCGGGGGGGCACAGATACGCAGTATTTT	TRBV15	TRBD2	TRBJ2-3	.
CASSHGTGGYTF	TGTGCCAGCAGCCACGGAACGGGTGGCTACACCTTC	TRBV7-9	.	TRBJ1-2	few
CASSSDSYEQYF	TGTGCCAGCAGTTCCGATAGCTACGAGCAGTACTTC	TRBV6-5	.	TRBJ2-7	.
CASSLEASETQYF	TGTGCCAGCAGCTTAGAAGCATCGGAGACCCAGTACTTC	TRBV7-2	.	TRBJ2-5	.
CASSIPFVEKLFF	TGTGCCAGTAGTATACCATTTGTCGAAAAACTGTTTTTT	TRBV19	.	TRBJ1-4	.
CASSLGLAANVLTF	TGTGCCAGCAGCTTGGGGCTTGCGGCCAACGTCCTGACTTTC	TRBV5-6	.	TRBJ2-6	.
CASRVRGKGYTF	TGTGCCAGCAGAGTTCGGGGGAAGGGCTACACCTTC	TRBV28	.	TRBJ1-2	once
CASSVQGGYTEAFF	TGTGCCAGCAGCGTACAGGGGGGATACACTGAAGCTTTCTTT	TRBV6-1	TRBD1	TRBJ1-1	.
CASSLGERAYEQYF	TGTGCCAGCAGCTTAGGGGAGAGGGCCTACGAGCAGTACTTC	TRBV7-9	.	TRBJ2-7	few
CASSPGTGISYEQYF	TGTGCCAGCAGCCCGGGGACAGGTATTTCCTACGAGCAGTACTTC	TRBV5-6	TRBD1	TRBJ2-7	.
CASSVGQGPNYGYTF	TGTGCCAGCAGCGTCGGACAGGGGCCTAACTATGGCTACACCTTC	TRBV6-1	TRBD1	TRBJ1-2	.
CASSLDPNFEQYF	TGTGCCAGCAGCTTAGACCCCAATTTCGAGCAGTACTTC	TRBV11-2	.	TRBJ2-7	.
CASSLKGTARGYTF	TGTGCCAGCAGCTTAAAGGGGACAGCGCGGGGCTACACCTTC	TRBV7-2	TRBD1	TRBJ1-2	.